This note documents a single T cell receptor (beta chain) sequence. The sample originates from a study of blood T cell repertoires in COVID-19. The table came from immunoSEQ multiplex PCR; TCRdb's copy has only in-frame clones and leaves some out. This sample carries around 250,000 clones, roughly 90% of them seen once, and the ten largest clones take about 4%. The CDR3 contains 13 residues. Germline V gene sequence: CDR1 SQVTM, CDR2 ANQGSEA. The V and J ends lost 4 bases and 4 bases respectively, with 13 bases between them. This TCR was sampled from a young woman who had recovered from COVID-19. The chain uses TRBV29-1 and TRBJ1-1; D might be TRBD1 (6 bases). Material for sequencing was PBMCs or T cells enriched from blood (not recorded which). As DNA, the CDR3 is TGCAGCGTTGTAACAGGGCGCCGCACTGAAGCTTTCTTT. Its translation: CSVVTGRRTEAFF.